The clone carrying this TCR beta chain was recorded a few times. The data are from a study of blood T cell repertoires in COVID-19. Original processing methods: For nucleated cells, counts were estimated from reference gene primer amplification. Sequencing used immunoSEQ multiplex PCR; TCRdb keeps in-frame clones, though not all of them. V, J and clone size reflect that table, while D and trimming were determined from the DNA. The table includes almost 250,000 clones, about 88% detected once. Participants, about 18 to 100 years old, spanned approximately 25 US areas. CDR1 is SGHRS and CDR2 is YFSETQ in the germline V gene. V was trimmed by 0 bases and J by 1 base, leaving 4 bases between them. This CDR3 spans 13 amino acids.

This clonotype was sampled from a woman between 45 and 60 years old who had recovered from COVID-19. The chain joins TRBV5-1 to TRBJ1-2, with D unresolved. The sample taken for sequencing was PBMCs or T cells enriched from blood (not recorded which). CDR3 nucleotides: TGCGCCAGCAGCTTGGTAGTTAACTATGGCTACACCTTC. It yields the protein CASSLVVNYGYTF.